One sample yielded the 30 T cell receptor beta chains listed below, sequenced in a study of T cells after yellow fever vaccination. A single record per CDR3 protein comes from TCRdb applying MiXCR to the 5' RACE reads. The table records some 320,000 distinct CDR3 sequences, about 4% of them present only once. Sequenced material: PBMCs, taken 5 days after the yellow fever booster vaccination. The receptors stem from a young man who received the YFV17D yellow fever vaccine.

The V and J genes are TRBV4-1 and TRBJ1-5, with unresolved D. The CDR3 has 15 residues. V was clipped by 2 bases and J by 0 bases, with 8 bases between them. Germline V gene sequence: CDR1 MGHRA, CDR2 YSYEKL. The CDR3 DNA follows: TGCGCCAGCAGCCAATTGGCTTATAGCAATCAGCCCCAGCATTTT. Amino acid sequence: CASSQLAYSNQPQHF.

This clonotype has more than one count but fewer than ten. The chain is built from TRBV5-1 and TRBJ2-5; D gene ambiguous. The CDR3 spans 14 residues. CDR1 is SGHRS, CDR2 YFSETQ, per germline. The V end was cut by 2 bases, the J end by 1 base, with 9 bases between. The CDR3 coding sequence is TGCGCCAGCAGCTTTCCTAGACCCCAAGAGACCCAGTACTTC. Residues: CASSFPRPQETQYF. Full variable domain (outside the CDR3, taken from reference TRBV5-1 and TRBJ2-5): KAGVTQTPRYLIKTRGQQVTLSCSPISGHRSVSWYQQTPGQGLQFLFEYFSETQRNKGNFPGRFSGRQFSNSRSEMNVSTLELGDSALYLCASSFPRPQETQYFGPGTRLLVL.

Many counts were recorded for this clonotype. The rearrangement links TRBV6-5 to TRBJ2-3; weak D call: TRBD2 (5 bases). Trimming pared 8 bases from V and 0 bases from J, leaving 12 bases between. Germline-derived CDR1 and CDR2 are MNHEY and SVGAGI. This CDR3 has 14 amino acids. CDR3 amino acids: CASGVRGSTDTQYF. CDR3 nucleotides: TGTGCCAGCGGGGTCCGGGGAAGCACAGATACGCAGTATTTT.

This clonotype occurred many times. V gene TRBV7-3 combines with J gene TRBJ2-7; 11 nucleotides align to TRBD1. This CDR3 spans 14 amino acids. Per germline, CDR1 SGHTA and CDR2 FQGTGA. Unmatched junction bases numbered 6, after V lost 6 bases and J lost 5 bases. CDR3 coding DNA: TGTGCCAGCAGTCCCGGACAGGGGGCAGACGAGCAGTACTTC. Its protein is CASSPGQGADEQYF.

The J gene is TRBJ1-3, the V gene TRBV5-1; D perhaps matches TRBD1 (5 bases). The CDR3 is made up of 13 amino acids. Trimming stripped 4 bases from V and 5 bases from J, with 10 bases between. The germline V gene encodes CDR1 SGHRS and CDR2 YFSETQ. Here the CDR3 reads CASSPGTRNTIYF. The CDR3 DNA follows: TGCGCCAGCAGCCCCGGGACCAGAAACACCATATATTTT. The whole variable domain, remainder taken from reference TRBV5-1 and TRBJ1-3, is KAGVTQTPRYLIKTRGQQVTLSCSPISGHRSVSWYQQTPGQGLQFLFEYFSETQRNKGNFPGRFSGRQFSNSRSEMNVSTLELGDSALYLCASSPGTRNTIYFGEGSWLTVV.

This clonotype was seen a handful of times. CDR3 sequence: CASSLGPTGSNQPQHF. CDR3 DNA sequence: TGCGCCAGCAGCTTGGGACCGACAGGTAGCAATCAGCCCCAGCATTTT. The V and J genes are TRBV5-1 and TRBJ1-5, with TRBD1 as a possible D gene (6 bases). CDR3 length equals 16 residues. The germline V gene has CDR1 SGHRS and CDR2 YFSETQ. Trimming left V 0 bases short and J 0 bases short, with 10 bases between.

This clonotype was counted between two and nine times. The genes are TRBV7-2 and TRBJ2-5; D is undetermined. V was clipped by 2 bases and J by 4 bases, with 8 bases between them. CDR3 size: 13 residues. Per the germline V gene, CDR1 is SGHTA and CDR2 is FQGNSA. The CDR3 sequence: CASSLLLRETQYF. The DNA of the CDR3 is TGTGCCAGCAGCTTACTCCTGAGAGAGACCCAGTACTTC.

This clonotype was observed many times. The rearrangement links TRBV6-2 or TRBV6-3 to TRBJ2-7; the match to TRBD1 covers 7 bases. Germline V gene data show CDR1 as MNHEY and CDR2 as SVGEGT. V dropped 2 bases and J dropped 2; count of bases not matched to a gene: 6. The CDR3 length is 15 residues. The CDR3 region is CASSYTGQLPYEQYV. CDR3 nucleotide sequence: TGTGCCAGCAGTTACACGGGACAGCTACCCTACGAGCAGTACGTC.

This clonotype showed up just a few times. The chain combines TRBV7-2 with TRBJ1-5; D gene ambiguous. V gave up 1 base and J gave up 0 bases, with 7 bases separating them. Germline V lookup: CDR1 SGHTA, CDR2 FQGNSA. This CDR3 has 15 amino acids. The DNA of the CDR3 is TGTGCCAGCAGCTTAGGGGCTTATAGCAATCAGCCCCAGCATTTT. Translated: CASSLGAYSNQPQHF.

Many counts were recorded for this clonotype. The rearrangement joins TRBV6-6 to TRBJ2-7; no firm D call. Trimming removed 5 bases from V and 2 bases from J, with 13 bases in between. This CDR3 is 14 amino acids long. Germline-derived CDR1 and CDR2 are MNHNY and SVGAGI (reference sequence). The DNA for the CDR3 is TGTGCCAGCAGTCCCCGGGCCCTAGCCTACGAGCAGTACGTC. Translating it yields CASSPRALAYEQYV.

V gene TRBV19 combines with J gene TRBJ2-7; a weak D match, TRBD1 (6 bases). There are 15 residues in the CDR3. V was cut by 7 bases and J by 3 bases, with 19 bases left in between. Germline V lookup: CDR1 LNHDA, CDR2 SQIVND (reference sequence). The CDR3: CASTPQVDSLYEQYV. The CDR3 DNA sequence: TGTGCCAGTACCCCTCAGGTGGACAGTCTCTACGAGCAGTACGTC.

Many counts were recorded for this clonotype. The CDR3 protein is CASSYLRGPGNEQFF. The DNA for the CDR3 is TGTGCCAGCAGTTATCTGAGGGGACCCGGCAATGAGCAGTTCTTC. The chain is built from TRBV6-2 or TRBV6-3 and TRBJ2-1, with D perhaps given as TRBD1 or TRBD2 (5 bases each). The CDR3 covers 15 residues. Germline loops: CDR1 MNHEY, CDR2 SVGEGT. Between the trimmed V and J ends, which lost 3 bases and 6 bases, there was a span of 15 bases.

This clonotype was recorded a few times. J is TRBJ2-5 and V is TRBV20-1, with TRBD1 matching over 7 bases. Germline V gene sequence: CDR1 DFQATT, CDR2 SNEGSKA (reference sequence). The V segment lost 6 bases and the J segment 2 bases; nucleotides outside the gene matches: 6. The CDR3 has 13 amino acids. The CDR3 spells CSAPDRAQETQYF. DNA for the CDR3: TGCAGTGCACCTGACAGGGCACAAGAGACCCAGTACTTC.

V and J are TRBV6-1 and TRBJ2-3, with TRBD2 matching 9 bases. This CDR3 has 15 amino acids. CDR1 is MNHNS, CDR2 SASEGT, per germline. Trimming cost V 2 bases and J 5 bases; bases outside gene matches: 5. CDR3 nucleotide sequence: TGTGCCAGCAGTGAACGGCTAGCGGGGATAGATACGCAGTATTTT. It yields the protein CASSERLAGIDTQYF.

The V gene is TRBV7-3, the J gene TRBJ2-7; D gene ambiguous. The CDR3 spans 13 residues. The germline gives CDR1 SGHTA, CDR2 FQGTGA. V dropped 1 base and J dropped 3 bases, with 7 bases sitting between them. The CDR3 DNA follows: TGTGCCAGCAGCTTAAATCCGGACTACGAGCAGTACTTC. Amino acid sequence: CASSLNPDYEQYF.

This clonotype was seen only a few times. J is TRBJ2-2 and V is TRBV7-3; D not certain. With 5 bases removed from V and 4 bases from J, the gap between germline ends came to 8 bases. Germline CDR1 reads SGHTA; CDR2 reads FQGTGA. There are 13 residues in the CDR3. The CDR3 nucleotides read TGTGCCAGCAGCCCCCGGACCACCGGGGAGCTGTTTTTT. It is translated as CASSPRTTGELFF.

Ten or more counts support this clonotype. The CDR3 DNA is TGTGCCAGCAGCTTAGCGGGGACTGGAAACACCATATATTTT. It translates to CASSLAGTGNTIYF. The chain uses TRBV7-9 and TRBJ1-3; D unresolved. CDR3 length: 14 residues. V was shortened by 0 bases and J by 2 bases, with 5 bases between the two germline ends. Germline values: CDR1 SEHNR, CDR2 FQNEAQ (reference sequence).

The chain couples TRBV7-9 to TRBJ2-7; tentative D call: TRBD1 (5 bases). The CDR3 extends over 13 amino acids. V was clipped by 3 bases and J by 3 bases, with 9 bases between them. CDR1 and CDR2 from the germline V gene are SEHNR and FQNEAQ (reference sequence). The CDR3 DNA reads as TGTGCCAGCAGCTTGGACACCTACTACGAGCAGTACGTC. It yields the protein CASSLDTYYEQYV.

This clonotype was recorded at least ten times. V is TRBV25-1 and J is TRBJ2-4; the match to TRBD1 covers 9 bases. Trimming took 2 bases from V and 4 from J; bases not matched to a gene: 3. The CDR3 is made up of 15 amino acids. Germline V gene data show CDR1 as MGHDK and CDR2 as SYGVNS. The CDR3 here is CASSEAGTGKNIQYF. The CDR3 DNA reads TGTGCCAGCAGTGAAGCCGGGACAGGGAAAAACATTCAGTACTTC.

This clonotype was found many times. The gene calls are TRBV6-6 and TRBJ1-2; D unresolved. V was clipped by 6 bases and J by 3 bases, with 14 bases between them. Germline CDR1 and CDR2: MNHNY and SVGAGI (reference sequence). The CDR3 contains 14 residues. In DNA form, the CDR3 reads TGTGCCAGCAGGCTCTCAGAGGGCCACTATGGCTACACCTTC. Its protein is CASRLSEGHYGYTF.

This clonotype occurred a few times. The chain carries TRBV5-6 and TRBJ2-5; a weak D match, TRBD1 (5 bases). The CDR3 totals 16 residues. Trimming left V 1 base short and J 2 bases short, with 15 bases between. CDR1 SGHDT and CDR2 YYEEEE come from the germline V gene. CDR3 loop: CASSLLGARAQETQYF. In DNA, the CDR3 is TGTGCCAGCAGCTTGTTAGGGGCCAGAGCACAAGAGACCCAGTACTTC.

The V gene is TRBV12-3 or TRBV12-4, the J gene TRBJ1-5; TRBD1 might be the D (6 bases). V gave up 3 bases and J gave up 7 bases, with 16 bases separating them. This CDR3 spans 15 amino acids. DNA for the CDR3: TGTGCCAGCAGTTTTGTCGCGGGGGGCGGACAGCCCCAGCATTTT. This codes for CASSFVAGGGQPQHF.

This clonotype was seen more than once but under ten times. J is TRBJ1-2 and V is TRBV4-1, with 8 bases that match TRBD1. Trimming cost V 3 bases and J 14 bases; bases outside gene matches: 8. Germline V gene sequence: CDR1 MGHRA, CDR2 YSYEKL. CDR3 length: 12 amino acids. The CDR3 loop reads CASSHLGQGETF. In DNA form, the CDR3 reads TGCGCCAGCAGCCACCTCGGACAGGGTGAAACCTTC.

This rearrangement joins TRBV11-2 to TRBJ2-2; no reliable D call. CDR3 length: 15 residues. Trimming took off 1 base at V and 5 bases at J, with 11 bases between the two ends. CDR1 is SGHAT, CDR2 FQNNGV, per germline. In DNA, the CDR3 is TGTGCCAGCAGCTTAGTTGGCCCTAGTACCGGGGAGCTGTTTTTT. Protein: CASSLVGPSTGELFF. Combining the CDR3 with reference TRBV11-2 and TRBJ2-2 gives the whole variable domain EAGVAQSPRYKIIEKRQSVAFWCNPISGHATLYWYQQILGQGPKLLIQFQNNGVVDDSQLPKDRFSAERLKGVDSTLKIQPAKLEDSAVYLCASSLVGPSTGELFFGEGSRLTVL.

This clonotype was seen a handful of times. The chain combines TRBV14 with TRBJ2-3, with 7 bases lining up with TRBD2. V lost 4 bases, J lost 0 bases, and 7 bases stayed unmatched. CDR1 SGHDN and CDR2 FVKESK come from the germline V gene. This CDR3 has 16 residues. CDR3 DNA: TGTGCCAGCAGCCGAGGTTTCGGGGGGAGCACAGATACGCAGTATTTT. Its translation is CASSRGFGGSTDTQYF.

The sample holds many counts of this clonotype. The rearrangement joins TRBV28 to TRBJ1-1; the D is unclear. The CDR3 consists of 13 residues. Trimming took off 6 bases at V and 5 bases at J, with 13 bases between the two ends. Looked up from germline, CDR1 is MDHEN and CDR2 is SYDVKM. The CDR3 protein is CASRTPGRTEAFF. CDR3 DNA: TGTGCCAGCAGAACCCCCGGGCGGACTGAAGCTTTCTTT.

This clonotype was recorded a few times. The J gene is TRBJ2-7, the V gene TRBV7-6, with D possibly being TRBD1 (5 bases). The CDR3 has 15 amino acids. Trimming stripped 2 bases from V and 1 base from J, with 12 bases between. Germline V gene sequence: CDR1 SGHVS, CDR2 FNYEAQ. In nucleotides, the CDR3 is TGTGCCAGCAGCTTATCCACAGGTATTTCCTACGAGCAGTACTTC. This translates into CASSLSTGISYEQYF.

This clonotype was counted many times. The chain couples TRBV30 to TRBJ2-2; possible D gene TRBD2, 7 bases. The CDR3 is made up of 15 amino acids. Trimming removed 4 bases from V and 10 bases from J, with 22 bases in between. Germline CDR1 is GTSNPN and CDR2 is SVGIG (reference sequence). The CDR3 DNA follows: TGTGCCTGGAAGGGGGGGGGGCTTCCCCGCGAGGAGCTGTTTTTT. It codes for CAWKGGGLPREELFF. The complete variable domain, with remaining parts taken from reference TRBV30 and TRBJ2-2, reads SQTIHQWPATLVQPVGSPLSLECTVEGTSNPNLYWYRQAAGRGLQLLFYSVGIGQISSEVPQNLSASRPQDRQFILSSKKLLLSDSGFYLCAWKGGGLPREELFFGEGSRLTVL.

The rearrangement links TRBV5-4 to TRBJ2-5, with TRBD2 matching over 11 bases. Germline CDR1 SGHNT, CDR2 YYREEE (reference sequence). CDR3 size: 15 residues. Trimming cost V 2 bases and J 5 bases; bases outside gene matches: 5. The DNA for the CDR3 is TGTGCCAGCAGCTTCGCTAGCGGGGGGAGGGAGACCCAGTACTTC. Translation: CASSFASGGRETQYF.

This clonotype has just a few counts. The rearrangement uses TRBV7-6 and TRBJ1-5; D call uncertain. The length of the CDR3 is 15 residues. Per germline, CDR1 SGHVS and CDR2 FNYEAQ. V gave up 2 bases and J gave up 7 bases, with 15 bases separating them. The CDR3 reads CASSLIPEIGQPQHF. The DNA of the CDR3 is TGTGCCAGCAGCTTAATCCCCGAGATTGGGCAGCCCCAGCATTTT. The full variable domain, completed using reference TRBV7-6 and TRBJ1-5, is GAGVSQSPRYKVTKRGQDVALRCDPISGHVSLYWYRQALGQGPEFLTYFNYEAQQDKSGLPNDRFSAERPEGSISTLTIQRTEQRDSAMYRCASSLIPEIGQPQHFGDGTRLSIL.